The present entry profiles one T cell receptor (beta chain) with its context. Its target is not known. This sample stems from a study of T cell responses to AZD1222 COVID-19 vaccine. General observations from the study: Spike-specific TCR breadth and depth went up after people got two AZD1222 doses. Baseline serology detected seropositivity in only six AZD1222 recipients. Spike regions recognized by vaccine-associated CD4 TCRs spanned the protein, led by 160-218 and 743-854.

The assay was immunoSEQ multiplex PCR, and TCRdb's table has in-frame clones only and misses some. This sample yields about 140,000 clones, of which roughly 92% are seen a single time; roughly 5% belongs to the top ten. The CDR3 runs 14 residues. V shed 7 bases, J shed 3 bases, and the junction held 8 bases outside the gene matches. Germline lookup yields CDR1 LNHDA and CDR2 SQIVND (reference sequence). The sequences come from peripheral blood, collected on day 0 of AZD1222 vaccination. The J gene is TRBJ2-7, the V gene TRBV19; 8 positions agree with TRBD1. The source is an adult in good health. CDR3 residues: CASTASDRVYEQYF. The CDR3 DNA reads as TGTGCCAGTACCGCCTCGGACAGGGTCTACGAGCAGTACTTC.